One sample yielded the 21 T cell receptor beta chains listed below, sequenced in a study of cytomegalovirus exposure and HLA in healthy donors. The PCR had 60 Vbeta and 13 Jbeta primers. Profiling relied on immunoSEQ multiplex PCR, and the TCRdb table lists in-frame clones only, not all of them. The sample includes around 90,000 clones, about nine tenths of them seen just once. The sequencing input was PBMCs. The receptors come from a man younger than 40 in good health and CMV-seropositive.

The chain has TRBV5-1 and TRBJ2-3; 10 nucleotides match TRBD2. The length of the CDR3 is 16 residues. V dropped 3 bases and J dropped 0; count of bases not matched to a gene: 4. Germline CDR1 reads SGHRS; CDR2 reads YFSETQ. The CDR3 loop reads CASSSGLAESTDTQYF. CDR3 nucleotide sequence: TGCGCCAGCAGCTCCGGACTAGCGGAGAGCACAGATACGCAGTATTTT.

This chain uses TRBV10-1 with TRBJ2-1; 13 nucleotides agree with TRBD2. The V gene end was trimmed by 5 bases and the J gene end by 9 bases; junction bases not matched to a gene: 7. This CDR3 contains 15 residues. The V gene's germline CDR1 is WNHNN and CDR2 SYGVQD (reference sequence). As DNA, the CDR3 is TGCGCCAGCAGTACGACTAGCGGGAGGTGGGGTGAGCAGTTCTTC. Encoded protein: CASSTTSGRWGEQFF.

The V call is TRBV28, the J call TRBJ2-4; no clear D gene. CDR3 length: 15 amino acids. With 2 bases removed from V and 0 bases from J, the gap between germline ends came to 8 bases. CDR1 and CDR2 (germline): MDHEN, SYDVKM. The CDR3 region has the DNA TGTGCCAGCAGTTTACCCCGGTTAGCCAAAAACATTCAGTACTTC. Encoded protein: CASSLPRLAKNIQYF.

The gene calls are TRBV28 and TRBJ2-2; the match to TRBD1 covers 7 bases. Germline V gives CDR1 MDHEN, CDR2 SYDVKM. Trimming took 6 bases from V and 0 from J; bases not matched to a gene: 4. The CDR3 loop spans 15 amino acids. The CDR3 sequence: CASRTGTANTGELFF. Here the CDR3 DNA reads TGTGCCAGCAGGACCGGGACAGCGAACACCGGGGAGCTGTTTTTT. The variable domain in full, completed from reference TRBV28 and TRBJ2-2, reads DVKVTQSSRYLVKRTGEKVFLECVQDMDHENMFWYRQDPGLGLRLIYFSYDVKMKEKGDIPEGYSVSREKKERFSLILESASTNQTSMYLCASRTGTANTGELFFGEGSRLTVL.

CDR3 region: CASSYRRGGTGELFF. In DNA, the CDR3 is TGTGCCAGCAGCTATCGCCGGGGGGGCACCGGGGAGCTGTTTTTT. V usage is TRBV14 and J usage is TRBJ2-2, with 8 bases aligning to TRBD2. This CDR3 has 15 residues. Germline CDR1 reads SGHDN; CDR2 reads FVKESK. J lost 4 bases, V lost 5 bases, and 6 bases had no gene match.

This rearrangement joins TRBV7-9 to TRBJ1-6; 7 bases line up with TRBD1. The CDR3 consists of 15 residues. CDR1 is SEHNR, CDR2 FQNEAQ, per germline (reference sequence). V trimming: 5 bases; J trimming: 8 bases; junction bases outside the gene matches: 9. This CDR3 reads CASSPGTVEDSPLHF. The DNA of the CDR3 is TGTGCCAGCAGCCCAGGGACAGTAGAGGATTCACCCCTCCACTTT.

This sequence joins TRBV7-9 and TRBJ2-7, with 8 bases identical to TRBD1. CDR1 and CDR2 from the germline V gene are SEHNR and FQNEAQ (reference sequence). V gave up 5 bases and J gave up 6 bases; unmatched junction bases: 6. The CDR3 is 13 residues long. This CDR3 is CASSAPGGGEQYF. CDR3 DNA sequence: TGTGCCAGCAGCGCGCCAGGGGGCGGCGAGCAGTACTTC.

This rearrangement joins TRBV27 to TRBJ2-3, with 7 bases matching TRBD1. CDR3 length: 14 residues. CDR1 MNHEY and CDR2 SMNVEV come from the germline V gene (reference sequence). V trimming: 5 bases; J trimming: 1 base; junction bases outside the gene matches: 3. The CDR3 loop reads CASSRGTGTDTQYF. The CDR3 DNA is TGTGCCAGCAGTAGAGGGACAGGCACAGATACGCAGTATTTT.

The V and J genes are TRBV29-1 and TRBJ2-1; 10 positions agree with TRBD1. Germline assignment: CDR1 SQVTM and CDR2 ANQGSEA. The CDR3 extends over 14 amino acids. With 5 bases clipped from V and 6 bases from J, the junction kept 7 bases outside the gene matches. This CDR3 reads CSVRDRGLGNEQFF. The CDR3 region has the DNA TGCAGCGTTCGTGACAGGGGGCTCGGCAATGAGCAGTTCTTC.

J is TRBJ1-5 and V is TRBV6-6; no firm D call. The CDR3 has 14 residues. V was trimmed by 6 bases and J by 0 bases, leaving 9 bases between them. Germline loops: CDR1 MNHNY, CDR2 SVGAGI (reference sequence). The CDR3 reads CASRGSYSNQPQHF. In DNA, the CDR3 is TGTGCCAGCAGGGGGAGTTATAGCAATCAGCCCCAGCATTTT.

This chain links TRBV7-9 with TRBJ2-7, with 7 bases identical to TRBD1. The CDR3 loop spans 15 amino acids. The germline gives CDR1 SEHNR, CDR2 FQNEAQ (reference sequence). V dropped 4 bases and J dropped 2; count of bases not matched to a gene: 8. As DNA, the CDR3 is TGTGCCAGCAGCTCAATGACAGGGACCACCTACGAGCAGTACTTC. Amino acids: CASSSMTGTTYEQYF.

This chain links TRBV28 with TRBJ2-1, with D unresolved. Germline values: CDR1 MDHEN, CDR2 SYDVKM. The V end lost 3 bases, the J end lost 4 bases, and 13 bases lay between the germline ends. The CDR3 is 15 amino acids. The CDR3 here is CASSLPNYGYNEQFF. DNA for the CDR3: TGTGCCAGCAGTTTGCCCAACTACGGGTACAATGAGCAGTTCTTC.

The chain carries TRBV15 and TRBJ2-1; 10 nucleotides align to TRBD1. This CDR3 is built from 15 residues. The germline V gene encodes CDR1 LNHNV and CDR2 YYDKDF (reference sequence). V lost 8 bases to trimming and J lost 9 bases; unmatched junction nucleotides: 13. The DNA for the CDR3 is TGTGCCACCGGCTCTCCGGGACAGGGGTTAATTGAGCAGTTCTTC. Amino acid sequence: CATGSPGQGLIEQFF.

The chain has TRBV6-1 and TRBJ1-6; 9 nucleotides line up with TRBD1. This CDR3 is 17 amino acids long. The germline V gene has CDR1 MNHNS and CDR2 SASEGT. V trimming: 4 bases; J trimming: 7 bases; junction bases outside the gene matches: 11. The CDR3 here is CASSAQSGQGRNSPLHF. As DNA, the CDR3 is TGTGCCAGCAGTGCCCAATCGGGACAGGGTAGGAATTCACCCCTCCACTTT.

This sequence joins TRBV9 and TRBJ2-7; 12 bases are a match to TRBD1. The CDR3 is made up of 15 amino acids. V trimming: 0 bases; J trimming: 4 bases; junction bases outside the gene matches: 2. Germline loops: CDR1 SGDLS, CDR2 YYNGEE. CDR3 sequence: CASSVGDRGPYEQYF. For the CDR3, the DNA is TGTGCCAGCAGCGTAGGGGACAGGGGGCCGTACGAGCAGTACTTC.

This chain joins TRBV21-1 and TRBJ2-1; the DNA was not compared with TRBD1, the D call given in the table. TRBV21-1 is described as a pseudogene. CDR3 length equals 19 residues. Here the CDR3 reads CASKEGDRGFAFGHNEQFF. In DNA, the CDR3 is TGTGCCAGCAAGGAGGGGGACAGGGGGTTTGCTTTTGGACACAATGAGCAGTTCTTC.

This clone turned up a few times. The V call is TRBV11-3, the J call TRBJ2-7; D unresolved. The CDR3 runs 16 residues. Trimming left V 5 bases short and J 4 bases short, with 21 bases between. Germline CDR1 reads SGHNT; CDR2 reads YENEEA. In nucleotides, the CDR3 is TGTGCCAGCAGCCCTTTACGCCCCCCTAACGGGTACGAGCAGTACTTC. Translated: CASSPLRPPNGYEQYF.

The chain links TRBV4-2 to TRBJ2-5; 8 nucleotides match TRBD2. Near its end, the DNA agrees better with TRBJ2-7, so the J call may be wrong. The CDR3 is made up of 14 amino acids. The germline V gene encodes CDR1 LGHNA and CDR2 YNFKEQ. The CDR3 protein is CASSSGLENYEQYF. In DNA form, the CDR3 reads TGTGCCAGCAGTTCGGGACTAGAGAACTACGAGCAGTACTTC.

The genes are TRBV6-5 and TRBJ2-1; 8 bases agree with TRBD2. Germline-derived CDR1 and CDR2 are MNHEY and SVGAGI. The CDR3 loop spans 16 amino acids. Germline trimming cut 4 bases from V and 3 bases from J; bases unmatched to any gene: 8. The CDR3 region is CASSSLRSGSYNEQFF. For the CDR3, the DNA is TGTGCCAGCAGTTCCCTTCGGAGCGGGAGCTACAATGAGCAGTTCTTC.

The chain couples TRBV5-6 to TRBJ2-7, with TRBD1 matching 9 bases. The V gene end was trimmed by 0 bases and the J gene end by 2 bases; junction bases not matched to a gene: 6. Per the germline V gene, CDR1 is SGHDT and CDR2 is YYEEEE. This CDR3 region has 16 residues. This chain's CDR3 is CASSLDRGLVTYEQYF. CDR3 nucleotide sequence: TGTGCCAGCAGCTTGGACAGGGGGCTAGTAACCTACGAGCAGTACTTC.

This clone has just one count. The gene calls are TRBV6-1 and TRBJ2-1; the match to TRBD2 covers 14 bases. Germline-derived CDR1 and CDR2 are MNHNS and SASEGT. The CDR3 spans 21 residues. Trimming took 0 bases from V and 6 from J; bases not matched to a gene: 16. The CDR3 DNA is TGTGCCAGCAGTGAAGCGTTTTGGACGACTAGCGGGAGGGCCCCAAGCAATGAGCAGTTCTTC. It yields the protein CASSEAFWTTSGRAPSNEQFF.